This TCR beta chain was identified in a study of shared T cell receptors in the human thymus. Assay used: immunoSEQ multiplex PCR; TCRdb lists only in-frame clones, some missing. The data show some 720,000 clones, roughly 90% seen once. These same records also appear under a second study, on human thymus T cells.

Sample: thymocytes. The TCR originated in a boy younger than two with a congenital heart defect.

This chain's CDR3 is CATSRSQSQPQHF. The CDR3 nucleotides are TGTGCCACCAGCAGATCCCAATCCCAGCCCCAGCATTTT. The chain couples TRBV15 to TRBJ1-5; no reliable D call. The V end lost 2 bases, the J end lost 7 bases, and 9 bases lay between the germline ends. The CDR3 has 13 amino acids. Germline CDR1 reads LNHNV; CDR2 reads YYDKDF (reference sequence).